Given below is one T cell receptor beta chain in context. The data belong to a study of OX40 agonist ivuxolimab in advanced cancers. Germline lookup yields CDR1 MDHEN and CDR2 SYDVKM. Trimming shortened V by 5 bases and J by 0 bases, and 11 bases separated the two germline ends. This CDR3 contains 15 residues. Here immunoSEQ multiplex PCR was the method, and the copy in TCRdb shows in-frame clones only, minus some. The sample contains tens of thousands of clones, about four fifths of which appear only once. The clonotype was recovered from an adult with an advanced solid tumor such as melanoma, head and neck, liver or kidney cancer. V is TRBV28 and J is TRBJ1-3; D gene unclear. The source was CD4+ or CD8+ T cells sorted from blood, collected in a trial of the OX40 agonist ivuxolimab. In DNA form, the CDR3 reads TGTGCCAGCAGTCCCGGAGGGAGCTCTGGAAACACCATATATTTT. This codes for CASSPGGSSGNTIYF.